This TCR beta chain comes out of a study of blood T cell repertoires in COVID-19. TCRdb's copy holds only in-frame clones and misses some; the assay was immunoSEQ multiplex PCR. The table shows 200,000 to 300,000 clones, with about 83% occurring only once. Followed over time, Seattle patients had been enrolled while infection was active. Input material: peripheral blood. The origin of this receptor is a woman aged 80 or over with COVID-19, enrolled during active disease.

CDR3 DNA sequence: TGTGCCAGCAGCAACAGGGGGCACGGCTATGGCTACACCTTC. The encoded protein is CASSNRGHGYGYTF. The chain carries TRBV7-9 and TRBJ1-2; 9 nucleotides align to TRBD1. This CDR3 contains 14 residues. Germline V gene lookup returns CDR1 SEHNR and CDR2 FQNEAQ (reference sequence). The V gene end was trimmed by 5 bases and the J gene end by 4 bases; junction bases not matched to a gene: 5.